This section outlines one T cell receptor (beta chain) sequence together with its context. Assay: immunoSEQ multiplex PCR; the TCRdb copy retains only in-frame clones and omits some. The table has roughly 90,000 clones, around 87% seen once. The CDR3 spans 15 residues. The trim removed 5 bases at V and 0 bases at J, leaving 4 bases unmatched. Germline CDR1 SNHLY, CDR2 FYNNEI. This record comes from a study of T cell responses to AZD1222 COVID-19 vaccine. Specimen: peripheral blood, collected 28 days after the second AZD1222 dose. J is TRBJ1-2 and V is TRBV2; 9 nucleotides line up with TRBD1. The receptor was derived from an adult who received the AZD1222 COVID-19 vaccine. Here the CDR3 reads CASSWDRVSNYGYTF. CDR3 DNA: TGTGCCAGCAGTTGGGACAGGGTTTCTAACTATGGCTACACCTTC.